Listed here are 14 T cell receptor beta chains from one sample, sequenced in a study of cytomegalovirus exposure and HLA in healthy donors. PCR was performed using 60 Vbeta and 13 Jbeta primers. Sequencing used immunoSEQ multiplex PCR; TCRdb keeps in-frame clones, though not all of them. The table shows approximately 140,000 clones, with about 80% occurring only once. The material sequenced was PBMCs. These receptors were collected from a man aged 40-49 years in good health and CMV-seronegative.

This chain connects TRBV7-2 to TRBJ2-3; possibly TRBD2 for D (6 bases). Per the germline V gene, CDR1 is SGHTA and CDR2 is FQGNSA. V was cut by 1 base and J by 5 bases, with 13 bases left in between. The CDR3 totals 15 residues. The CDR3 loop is CASSLVWAGGDTQYF. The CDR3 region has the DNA TGTGCCAGCAGCTTAGTGTGGGCCGGGGGAGATACGCAGTATTTT. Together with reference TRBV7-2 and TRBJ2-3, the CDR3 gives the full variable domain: GAGVSQSPSNKVTEKGKDVELRCDPISGHTALYWYRQSLGQGLEFLIYFQGNSAPDKSGLPSDRFSAERTGGSVSTLTIQRTQQEDSAVYLCASSLVWAGGDTQYFGPGTRLTVL.

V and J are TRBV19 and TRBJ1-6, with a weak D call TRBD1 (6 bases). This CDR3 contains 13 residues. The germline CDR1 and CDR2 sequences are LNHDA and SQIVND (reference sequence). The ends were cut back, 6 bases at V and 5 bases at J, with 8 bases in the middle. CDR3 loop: CASRDSDNSPLHF. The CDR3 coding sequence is TGTGCCAGTAGGGACAGTGATAATTCACCCCTCCACTTT.

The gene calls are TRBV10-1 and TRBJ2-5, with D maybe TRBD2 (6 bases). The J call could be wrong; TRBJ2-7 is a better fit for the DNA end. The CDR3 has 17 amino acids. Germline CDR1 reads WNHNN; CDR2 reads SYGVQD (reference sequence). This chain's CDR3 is CASSESATAEGQYEQYF. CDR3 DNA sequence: TGCGCCAGCAGTGAGTCAGCTACCGCGGAGGGCCAGTACGAGCAGTACTTC.

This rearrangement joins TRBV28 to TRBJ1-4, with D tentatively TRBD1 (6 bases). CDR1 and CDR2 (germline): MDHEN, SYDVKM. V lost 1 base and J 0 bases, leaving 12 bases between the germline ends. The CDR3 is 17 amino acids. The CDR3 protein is CASSLSGAGATNEKLFF. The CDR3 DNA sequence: TGTGCCAGCAGTTTATCAGGGGCGGGGGCAACTAATGAAAAACTGTTTTTT. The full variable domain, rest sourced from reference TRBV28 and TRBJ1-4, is DVKVTQSSRYLVKRTGEKVFLECVQDMDHENMFWYRQDPGLGLRLIYFSYDVKMKEKGDIPEGYSVSREKKERFSLILESASTNQTSMYLCASSLSGAGATNEKLFFGSGTQLSVL.

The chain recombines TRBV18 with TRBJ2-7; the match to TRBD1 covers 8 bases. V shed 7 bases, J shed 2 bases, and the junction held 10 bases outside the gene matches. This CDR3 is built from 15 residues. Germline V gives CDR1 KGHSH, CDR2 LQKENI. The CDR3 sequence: CASFGSGTGAYEQYF. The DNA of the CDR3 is TGTGCCAGCTTCGGGTCCGGGACAGGCGCCTACGAGCAGTACTTC.

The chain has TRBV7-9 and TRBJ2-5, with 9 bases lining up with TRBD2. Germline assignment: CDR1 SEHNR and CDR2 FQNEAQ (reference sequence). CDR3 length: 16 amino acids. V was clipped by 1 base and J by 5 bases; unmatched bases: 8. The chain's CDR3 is CASSLGLADLLETQYF. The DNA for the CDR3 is TGTGCCAGCAGCTTAGGACTAGCGGATCTTCTTGAGACCCAGTACTTC.

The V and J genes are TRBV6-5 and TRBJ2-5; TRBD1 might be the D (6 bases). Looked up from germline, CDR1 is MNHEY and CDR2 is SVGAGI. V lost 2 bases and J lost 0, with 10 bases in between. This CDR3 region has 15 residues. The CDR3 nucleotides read TGTGCCAGCAGTTACCTCGGGACATACCAAGAGACCCAGTACTTC. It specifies CASSYLGTYQETQYF.

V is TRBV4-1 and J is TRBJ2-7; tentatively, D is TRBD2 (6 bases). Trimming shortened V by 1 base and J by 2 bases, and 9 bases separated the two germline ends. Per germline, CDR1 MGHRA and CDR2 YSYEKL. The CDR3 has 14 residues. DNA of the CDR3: TGCGCCAGCAGCCAAGCGGGAGATACCTACGAGCAGTACTTC. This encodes CASSQAGDTYEQYF.

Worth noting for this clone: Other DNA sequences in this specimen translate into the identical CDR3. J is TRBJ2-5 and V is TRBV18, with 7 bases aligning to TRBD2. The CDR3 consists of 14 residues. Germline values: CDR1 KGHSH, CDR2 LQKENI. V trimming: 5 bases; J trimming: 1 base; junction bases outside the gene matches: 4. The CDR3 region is CASSFRTSQETQYF. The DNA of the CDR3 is TGTGCCAGCTCATTCCGGACTAGCCAAGAGACCCAGTACTTC. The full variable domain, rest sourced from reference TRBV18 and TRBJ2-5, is NAGVMQNPRHLVRRRGQEARLRCSPMKGHSHVYWYRQLPEEGLKFMVYLQKENIIDESGMPKERFSAEFPKEGPSILRIQQVVRGDSAAYFCASSFRTSQETQYFGPGTRLLVL.

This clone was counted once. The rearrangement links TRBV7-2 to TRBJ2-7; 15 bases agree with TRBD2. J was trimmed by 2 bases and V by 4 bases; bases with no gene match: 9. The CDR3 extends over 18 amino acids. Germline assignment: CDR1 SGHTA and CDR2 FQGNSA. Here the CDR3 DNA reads TGTGCCAGCAGCTCACCGGGACTAGCGGGGGGATCCCCCTACGAGCAGTACTTC. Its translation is CASSSPGLAGGSPYEQYF.

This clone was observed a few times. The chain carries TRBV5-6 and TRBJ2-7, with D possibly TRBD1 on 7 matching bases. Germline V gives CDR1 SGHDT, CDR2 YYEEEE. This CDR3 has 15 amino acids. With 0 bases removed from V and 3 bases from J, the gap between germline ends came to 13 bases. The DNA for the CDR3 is TGTGCCAGCAGCTTGGGTGCAGGGGGGTTCTACGAGCAGTACTTC. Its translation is CASSLGAGGFYEQYF.

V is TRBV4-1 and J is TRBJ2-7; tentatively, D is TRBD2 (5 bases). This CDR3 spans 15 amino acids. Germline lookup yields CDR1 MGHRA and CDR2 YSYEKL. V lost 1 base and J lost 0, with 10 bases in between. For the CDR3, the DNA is TGCGCCAGCAGCCAAGGCTCGGGGAGCTCCTACGAGCAGTACTTC. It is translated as CASSQGSGSSYEQYF.

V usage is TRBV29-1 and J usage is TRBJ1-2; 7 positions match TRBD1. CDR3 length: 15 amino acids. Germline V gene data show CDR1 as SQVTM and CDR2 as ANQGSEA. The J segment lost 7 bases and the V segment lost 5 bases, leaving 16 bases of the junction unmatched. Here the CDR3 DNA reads TGCAGCGTTCGTTCACAGGAGGGGGCGAGACCTGGCTACACCTTC. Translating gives CSVRSQEGARPGYTF.

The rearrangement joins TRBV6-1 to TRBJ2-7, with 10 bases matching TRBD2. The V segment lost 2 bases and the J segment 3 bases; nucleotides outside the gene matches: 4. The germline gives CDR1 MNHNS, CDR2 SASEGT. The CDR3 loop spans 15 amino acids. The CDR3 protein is CASSERLAGDYEQYF. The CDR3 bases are TGTGCCAGCAGTGAACGGCTAGCGGGAGACTACGAGCAGTACTTC.